These 13 T cell receptor beta chains share one sample of origin, sequenced in a study of cytomegalovirus exposure and HLA in healthy donors. The PCR employed 60 Vbeta primers together with 13 Jbeta primers. Sequencing was performed with immunoSEQ multiplex PCR; in TCRdb, only in-frame clones are kept and a portion is missing. The sample consists of some 130,000 clones, approximately 80% of them appearing once. The material sequenced was PBMCs. The receptors were gathered from a woman between 40 and 50 years old in good health and CMV-seropositive.

CDR3 in DNA: TGTGCCAGCACCCCAAGGACAGGGAGCACAGATACGCAGTATTTT. Translated: CASTPRTGSTDTQYF. The V and J genes are TRBV28 and TRBJ2-3; 8 nucleotides match TRBD1. Germline-derived CDR1 and CDR2 are MDHEN and SYDVKM. The CDR3 is 15 amino acids. Unmatched junction bases numbered 6, after V lost 7 bases and J lost 0 bases.

This rearrangement joins TRBV5-1 to TRBJ2-7, with D possibly being TRBD1 (6 bases). V was pared by 4 bases and J by 3 bases, with 8 bases between. The CDR3 runs 12 residues. Germline V CDR1 and CDR2: SGHRS, YFSETQ. CDR3 in DNA: TGCGCCAGCAGCATACAGGGCTACGAGCAGTACTTC. It codes for CASSIQGYEQYF.

The chain employs TRBV6-4 and TRBJ2-3, with 8 bases aligning to TRBD2. The V and J ends lost 0 bases and 1 base, in that order; junction bases with no gene match: 3. Germline CDR1 reads MRHNA; CDR2 reads SNTAGT. The CDR3 loop spans 16 amino acids. The CDR3 is CASSDSKTSGTDTQYF. The CDR3 nucleotides are TGTGCCAGCAGTGACTCGAAGACTAGCGGCACAGATACGCAGTATTTT.

The CDR3 region is CSVGGSSYEQYF. In nucleotides, the CDR3 is TGCAGCGTTGGAGGCAGTTCCTACGAGCAGTACTTC. The chain joins TRBV29-1 to TRBJ2-5; D gene uncertain. The DNA end lines up better with TRBJ2-7; the J call may be wrong. This CDR3 is 12 amino acids long. CDR1 is SQVTM and CDR2 is ANQGSEA in the germline V gene.

This chain links TRBV5-1 with TRBJ2-5; D perhaps matches TRBD1 (6 bases). Germline V gene lookup returns CDR1 SGHRS and CDR2 YFSETQ. Trimming shortened V by 4 bases and J by 4 bases, and 14 bases separated the two germline ends. This CDR3 comprises 14 residues. As DNA, the CDR3 is TGCGCCAGCAGCCCAAGTGCAGGGGTAGAGACCCAGTACTTC. Its protein product is CASSPSAGVETQYF.

The V call is TRBV11-2, the J call TRBJ1-1; TRBD1 matches 7 bases. V shed 5 bases, J shed 4 bases, and the junction held 7 bases outside the gene matches. This CDR3 spans 14 amino acids. The germline CDR1 and CDR2 sequences are SGHAT and FQNNGV. Here the CDR3 DNA reads TGTGCCAGCAGCGCATTCCGGGACAGCACTGAAGCTTTCTTT. This codes for CASSAFRDSTEAFF. Full variable domain (missing parts from reference TRBV11-2 and TRBJ1-1): EAGVAQSPRYKIIEKRQSVAFWCNPISGHATLYWYQQILGQGPKLLIQFQNNGVVDDSQLPKDRFSAERLKGVDSTLKIQPAKLEDSAVYLCASSAFRDSTEAFFGQGTRLTVV.

V and J are TRBV4-2 and TRBJ2-2; D remains unclear. The germline V and J ends were trimmed by 0 bases and 1 base, with 9 bases remaining between them. The CDR3 is 16 amino acids. Germline CDR1 reads LGHNA; CDR2 reads YNFKEQ. CDR3 sequence reads: CASSQDQSQNTGELFF. The CDR3 DNA follows: TGTGCCAGCAGCCAAGATCAAAGCCAGAACACCGGGGAGCTGTTTTTT.

V gene TRBV5-1 combines with J gene TRBJ2-1, with TRBD2 matching 9 bases. Trimming at V came to 5 bases and at J to 4 bases, leaving 4 bases not matched to a gene. The CDR3 contains 14 residues. CDR1 is SGHRS and CDR2 is YFSETQ in the germline V gene. The CDR3 loop is CASRAGGIYNEQFF. The CDR3 bases are TGCGCCAGCAGAGCGGGAGGTATTTACAATGAGCAGTTCTTC.

The chain uses TRBV19 and TRBJ2-3; TRBD2 aligns across 12 bases. Germline V CDR1 and CDR2: LNHDA, SQIVND (reference sequence). V trimming: 4 bases; J trimming: 5 bases; junction bases outside the gene matches: 13. The CDR3 extends over 18 amino acids. This chain's CDR3 is CASSRLAGASMRRDTQYF. The DNA of the CDR3 is TGTGCCAGTAGTAGACTAGCGGGAGCGAGCATGAGGAGAGATACGCAGTATTTT.

This chain joins TRBV11-2 and TRBJ2-7; D perhaps matches TRBD1 (6 bases). This CDR3 region has 15 residues. V lost 5 bases and J 2 bases, leaving 16 bases between the germline ends. The germline CDR1 and CDR2 sequences are SGHAT and FQNNGV. DNA of the CDR3: TGTGCCAGCAGCCGGGGCAGGGGACCTCCCTACGAGCAGTACTTC. Its protein product is CASSRGRGPPYEQYF.

The table lists this clone with a few counts. This chain uses TRBV6-6 with TRBJ2-1, with D possibly TRBD1 on 5 matching bases. This CDR3 region has 13 residues. Trimming removed 5 bases at V and 5 bases at J, with 10 bases between. CDR1 and CDR2 (germline): MNHNY, SVGAGI (reference sequence). The CDR3 loop is CASSGQGNNEQFF. DNA of the CDR3: TGTGCCAGCAGTGGGCAGGGCAACAATGAGCAGTTCTTC.

The CDR3 coding sequence is TGTGCCAGCAGCCCCGCCGGGACAGGGGGGTCCGGGGCCCAGTACTTC. Translated, it gives CASSPAGTGGSGAQYF. The V call is TRBV11-2, the J call TRBJ2-5, with 11 positions matching TRBD1. Per the germline V gene, CDR1 is SGHAT and CDR2 is FQNNGV. The ends lost 5 bases at V and 9 bases at J; junction bases unmatched: 14. CDR3 length: 16 amino acids. Variable domain in full (rest from reference TRBV11-2 and TRBJ2-5): EAGVAQSPRYKIIEKRQSVAFWCNPISGHATLYWYQQILGQGPKLLIQFQNNGVVDDSQLPKDRFSAERLKGVDSTLKIQPAKLEDSAVYLCASSPAGTGGSGAQYFGPGTRLLVL.

This chain connects TRBV19 to TRBJ2-1, with 8 nucleotides matching TRBD2. This CDR3 is built from 17 residues. Germline values: CDR1 LNHDA, CDR2 SQIVND (reference sequence). Trimming cost V 3 bases and J 1 base; bases outside gene matches: 8. The CDR3 sequence: CASSIRGGLGSYNEQFF. Written as DNA, the CDR3 is TGTGCCAGTAGTATCCGGGGGGGATTAGGGTCCTACAATGAGCAGTTCTTC.